These 5 T cell receptor beta chains came from one sample sequenced in a study of blood T cell repertoires in COVID-19. Repertoires were generated with immunoSEQ multiplex PCR, while TCRdb's copy carries only in-frame clones and drops some. This repertoire shows around 93,000 clones, roughly 88% found once; its top ten account for 11%. The sample taken for sequencing was peripheral blood. Receptor source: a man of 80 years or more with acute or convalescent COVID-19.

The chain carries TRBV24-1 and TRBJ2-1, with D perhaps TRBD1 (5 bases). This CDR3 spans 14 amino acids. Germline V gene sequence: CDR1 KGHDR, CDR2 SFDVKD. V lost 4 bases, J lost 10 bases, and 16 bases lay in between. CDR3 residues: CATSDGPSGSEQFF. The CDR3 DNA follows: TGTGCCACCAGTGACGGCCCTTCAGGGTCGGAGCAGTTCTTC.

The chain combines TRBV6-5 with TRBJ1-1, with D possibly being TRBD1 (6 bases). In germline, CDR1 is MNHEY, CDR2 SVGAGI. The CDR3 consists of 14 residues. Trimming left V 7 bases short and J 0 bases short, with 12 bases between. The CDR3 nucleotides read TGTGCCAGCAATCTGGACAGAATGAACACTGAAGCTTTCTTT. Protein sequence: CASNLDRMNTEAFF.

This sequence joins TRBV5-5 and TRBJ2-3; TRBD1 might be the D (5 bases). Germline V gene sequence: CDR1 SGHKS, CDR2 YYEKEE (reference sequence). The length of the CDR3 is 14 residues. Between the trimmed V and J ends, which lost 0 bases and 3 bases, there was a span of 8 bases. CDR3 coding DNA: TGTGCCAGCAGCTTGGACAGGACGACAGATACGCAGTATTTT. This codes for CASSLDRTTDTQYF.

This sequence joins TRBV6-5 and TRBJ1-6, with D possibly TRBD1 on 5 matching bases. Trimming removed 10 bases from V and 5 bases from J, with 12 bases in between. Germline V gene sequence: CDR1 MNHEY, CDR2 SVGAGI. This CDR3 is 13 amino acids long. This CDR3 is CAIRDRDNSPLHF. The CDR3, as DNA: TGTGCCATCAGAGACAGAGATAATTCACCCCTCCACTTT.

The chain employs TRBV5-5 and TRBJ2-7, with 8 bases lining up with TRBD1. J lost 4 bases, V lost 2 bases, and 8 bases had no gene match. This CDR3 is 15 amino acids long. Per germline, CDR1 SGHKS and CDR2 YYEKEE (reference sequence). The CDR3 here is CASSFGQGILYEQYF. DNA for the CDR3: TGTGCCAGCAGCTTCGGACAGGGAATCTTGTACGAGCAGTACTTC.